This TCR beta chain was sequenced for a study of early T cells in non-severe SARS-CoV-2 infection. Across the study: From unsorted whole blood, bulk RNA was sequenced, and the chains remained unpaired. Study-wide findings and caveats: There was a bias toward anti-spike CD8 responses in VDJdb matching, which missed private and CD4 specificities.

This clonotype was detected only a few times. Its target is not known. Unique molecular identifiers (one per individual cDNA molecule) were attached. TCRdb re-derived calls from the 5' RACE reads in MiXCR, one entry per CDR3 protein. The sample holds over 80,000 distinct CDR3 sequences, about 12% seen once. V was pared by 8 bases and J by 3 bases, with 6 bases of the junction left unmatched. Germline CDR1 is SQVTM and CDR2 is ANQGSEA. This CDR3 spans 13 amino acids. The sequences come from whole blood, collected at baseline. The chain links TRBV29-1 to TRBJ2-1; TRBD2 aligns across 8 bases. The clonotype originates from an adult who was a healthcare worker with PCR-confirmed SARS-CoV-2 infection or an uninfected control (not recorded which). The chain's CDR3 is CSTPGLVYNEQFF. The CDR3 nucleotides are TGCAGCACCCCGGGACTAGTCTACAATGAGCAGTTCTTC.